This passage covers 22 T cell receptor beta chains from one sample sequenced in a study of shared clonotypes between healthy human individuals. TCRdb's table, derived via immunoSEQ multiplex PCR, lists solely in-frame clones and lacks some. The profile shows about 1.1 million clones, approximately 80% of them singletons. Sequenced: memory CD4+ T cells from PBMCs. The subset here: CD45RA-negative fraction. The origin of the receptors is a young man in good health. Some clones in this sample may be carry-over from other donors' samples.

The V gene is TRBV7-9, the J gene TRBJ1-6, with D maybe TRBD1 (5 bases). The V and J ends lost 3 bases and 10 bases respectively, with 7 bases between them. The CDR3 totals 12 residues. Per germline, CDR1 SEHNR and CDR2 FQNEAQ (reference sequence). CDR3 sequence: CASSLGLSPLHF. The CDR3 region has the DNA TGTGCCAGCAGCTTGGGGCTATCACCCCTCCACTTT. The complete variable domain, with remaining parts taken from reference TRBV7-9 and TRBJ1-6, reads DTGVSQNPRHKITKRGQNVTFRCDPISEHNRLYWYRQTLGQGPEFLTYFQNEAQLEKSRLLSDRFSAERPKGSFSTLEIQRTEQGDSAMYLCASSLGLSPLHFGNGTRLTVT.

This clone was found once. This sample also contains other DNA sequences that code for the same CDR3. V and J are TRBV6-6 and TRBJ1-1; weak D call: TRBD1 (5 bases). Trimming shortened V by 5 bases and J by 4 bases, and 11 bases separated the two germline ends. From germline, CDR1 is MNHNY and CDR2 SVGAGI (reference sequence). This CDR3 is built from 13 residues. CDR3 DNA: TGTGCCAGCAGTCCCCAAGGGGCCACTGAAGCTTTCTTT. Translating gives CASSPQGATEAFF.

The chain couples TRBV19 to TRBJ1-5; D gene uncertain. The CDR3 totals 12 residues. The germline V gene has CDR1 LNHDA and CDR2 SQIVND (reference sequence). V shed 3 bases and J shed 9 bases, with 9 bases lying between them. CDR3 residues: CASSIPLGPQHF. The CDR3 nucleotides are TGTGCCAGTAGTATCCCCCTCGGGCCCCAGCATTTT.

The gene calls are TRBV19 and TRBJ2-1; 10 bases map to TRBD2. V gave up 7 bases and J gave up 2 bases; unmatched junction bases: 5. The CDR3 sequence is 15 residues long. Germline CDR1 and CDR2: LNHDA and SQIVND (reference sequence). The CDR3 is CASTPSGRAYNEQFF. CDR3 sequence (DNA): TGTGCCAGTACCCCAAGCGGGAGGGCCTACAATGAGCAGTTCTTC. Supplemented by reference TRBV19 and TRBJ2-1, the full variable domain reads DGGITQSPKYLFRKEGQNVTLSCEQNLNHDAMYWYRQDPGQGLRLIYYSQIVNDFQKGDIAEGYSVSREKKESFPLTVTSAQKNPTAFYLCASTPSGRAYNEQFFGPGTRLTVL.

The gene calls are TRBV4-1 and TRBJ2-7; 9 bases fit TRBD1. Germline V gene data show CDR1 as MGHRA and CDR2 as YSYEKL. J gave up 4 bases and V 5 bases, and 9 bases lay outside the gene matches. The CDR3 extends over 15 amino acids. This CDR3 reads CASSSRGDRAYEQYF. CDR3 coding DNA: TGCGCCAGCAGCTCCCGGGGGGACAGGGCATACGAGCAGTACTTC.

This CDR3 reads CASSLMQGQETQYF. Written as DNA, the CDR3 is TGCGCCAGCAGCTTGATGCAGGGGCAAGAGACCCAGTACTTC. The V gene is TRBV5-1, the J gene TRBJ2-5; D possibly corresponds to TRBD1 (6 bases). With 1 base removed from V and 2 bases from J, the gap between germline ends came to 9 bases. CDR1 SGHRS and CDR2 YFSETQ come from the germline V gene. The CDR3 spans 14 residues. Complete variable domain (other parts from reference TRBV5-1 and TRBJ2-5): KAGVTQTPRYLIKTRGQQVTLSCSPISGHRSVSWYQQTPGQGLQFLFEYFSETQRNKGNFPGRFSGRQFSNSRSEMNVSTLELGDSALYLCASSLMQGQETQYFGPGTRLLVL.

This chain joins TRBV6-6 and TRBJ1-2; D remains ambiguous. CDR3 length: 11 amino acids. V lost 3 bases, J lost 3 bases, and 2 bases lay in between. Per the germline V gene, CDR1 is MNHNY and CDR2 is SVGAGI (reference sequence). The CDR3 DNA reads as TGTGCCAGCAGTTATGACTATGGCTACACCTTC. Its protein product is CASSYDYGYTF.

CDR3 residues: CSVGHQGAVNIQYF. CDR3 coding DNA: TGCAGCGTAGGACACCAGGGGGCTGTAAACATTCAGTACTTC. The chain carries TRBV29-1 and TRBJ2-4; 8 nucleotides align to TRBD1. Germline lookup yields CDR1 SQVTM and CDR2 ANQGSEA. Losses at the gene ends were 6 bases for V and 6 bases for J; bases not matched to a gene: 10. This CDR3 is built from 14 residues.

The chain is built from TRBV30 and TRBJ2-7; possibly TRBD1 or TRBD2 for D (5 bases each). From germline, CDR1 is GTSNPN and CDR2 SVGIG (reference sequence). V gave up 2 bases and J gave up 7 bases, with 21 bases separating them. This CDR3 comprises 15 residues. CDR3 nucleotides: TGTGCCTGGAGTTCCACCGGGACCCTGCCTCGAGAGCAGTACTTC. Translated, it gives CAWSSTGTLPREQYF.

The V and J genes are TRBV10-3 and TRBJ2-7, with D perhaps given as TRBD1 or TRBD2 (6 bases each). CDR1 ENHRY and CDR2 SYGVKD come from the germline V gene. Trimming removed 6 bases from V and 2 bases from J, with 14 bases in between. The CDR3 runs to 14 residues. CDR3 DNA sequence: TGTGCCATCAGCGGCCGGGGGACACCCTACGAGCAGTACTTC. Its translation is CAISGRGTPYEQYF.

This clone was seen once. This chain connects TRBV27 to TRBJ2-7; TRBD2 is a possible D gene (6 bases). The V end was cut by 8 bases, the J end by 1 base, with 15 bases between. The CDR3 sequence is 14 residues long. Looked up from germline, CDR1 is MNHEY and CDR2 is SMNVEV (reference sequence). CDR3 amino acids: CASRSIAASYEQYF. The CDR3 region has the DNA TGTGCCAGCCGGAGTATAGCGGCTTCCTACGAGCAGTACTTC.

V gene TRBV6-4 combines with J gene TRBJ2-7, with 12 bases that match TRBD2. Germline assignment: CDR1 MRHNA and CDR2 SNTAGT. The junction had 3 bases not matched to a gene; V was cut back by 8 bases and J by 4 bases. The CDR3 sequence is 13 residues long. CDR3 residues: CASRTSGKYEQYF. The CDR3 region has the DNA TGTGCCAGCCGGACTAGCGGGAAGTACGAGCAGTACTTC.

The chain uses TRBV5-6 and TRBJ2-1; TRBD1 agrees at 8 bases. The length of the CDR3 is 15 residues. The germline V gene has CDR1 SGHDT and CDR2 YYEEEE. Germline trimming cut 2 bases from V and 4 bases from J; bases unmatched to any gene: 5. CDR3 loop: CASSFLDRDYNEQFF. The CDR3 DNA sequence: TGTGCCAGCAGCTTCCTGGACAGGGATTACAATGAGCAGTTCTTC.

This clone came up a few times. Other DNA sequences in the sample encode the same CDR3. V is TRBV18 and J is TRBJ1-1; tentatively, D is TRBD1 (5 bases). Germline V lookup: CDR1 KGHSH, CDR2 LQKENI. With 3 bases removed from V and 1 base from J, the gap between germline ends came to 9 bases. There are 14 residues in the CDR3. CDR3 amino acids: CASSPGGTNTEAFF. The CDR3 region has the DNA TGTGCCAGCTCACCCGGGGGAACGAACACTGAAGCTTTCTTT.

About this clone: The sample has other DNA sequences that encode this CDR3 too. The CDR3 protein is CASSQGQNMNTEAFF. CDR3 coding DNA: TGTGCCAGCTCACAGGGACAGAACATGAACACTGAAGCTTTCTTT. The chain carries TRBV18 and TRBJ1-1, with 7 bases lining up with TRBD1. This CDR3 spans 15 amino acids. The J segment lost 0 bases and the V segment lost 4 bases, leaving 5 bases of the junction unmatched. CDR1 is KGHSH and CDR2 is LQKENI in the germline V gene.

The J gene is TRBJ1-5, the V gene TRBV28; D is unresolved. The V end lost 6 bases, the J end lost 4 bases, and 16 bases lay between the germline ends. The CDR3 covers 15 residues. Germline lookup yields CDR1 MDHEN and CDR2 SYDVKM. CDR3 in amino acids: CASRARGVQNQPQHF. The CDR3 DNA is TGTGCCAGCAGGGCGCGCGGGGTGCAGAATCAGCCCCAGCATTTT.

This clone came up a few times. Other nucleotide sequences from this sample produce the same CDR3. CDR3 DNA: TGTGCCAGTAGAATTGGTGAGACCCAGTACTTC. Translation gives CASRIGETQYF. The chain joins TRBV19 to TRBJ2-5; D remains unclear. The CDR3 length is 11 residues. From germline, CDR1 is LNHDA and CDR2 SQIVND (reference sequence). The ends were cut back, 6 bases at V and 5 bases at J, with 7 bases in the middle.

The genes are TRBV13 and TRBJ2-7, with D possibly matching TRBD2 (5 bases). Between the trimmed V and J ends, which lost 5 bases and 0 bases, there was a span of 11 bases. Looked up from germline, CDR1 is PRHDT and CDR2 is FYEKMQ (reference sequence). The CDR3 is 14 residues long. CDR3 sequence (DNA): TGTGCCAGCAGCCCCCGGGATTCCTCCTACGAGCAGTACTTC. It is translated as CASSPRDSSYEQYF. Supplemented by reference TRBV13 and TRBJ2-7, the full variable domain reads AAGVIQSPRHLIKEKRETATLKCYPIPRHDTVYWYQQGPGQDPQFLISFYEKMQSDKGSIPDRFSAQQFSDYHSELNMSSLELGDSALYFCASSPRDSSYEQYFGPGTRLTVT.

The V and J genes are TRBV6-6 and TRBJ1-5; D gene ambiguous. CDR3 size: 16 residues. Germline loops: CDR1 MNHNY, CDR2 SVGAGI (reference sequence). V dropped 5 bases and J dropped 4 bases, with 18 bases sitting between them. In nucleotides, the CDR3 is TGTGCCAGCAGTACCCTGGATGGCGGGCAAAATCAGCCCCAGCATTTT. It translates to CASSTLDGGQNQPQHF.

The V gene is TRBV10-3, the J gene TRBJ1-2; 8 bases are a match to TRBD1. The CDR3 sequence is 13 residues long. Germline values: CDR1 ENHRY, CDR2 SYGVKD. Losses at the gene ends were 4 bases for V and 7 bases for J; bases not matched to a gene: 5. CDR3 nucleotide sequence: TGTGCCATCAGTGGATTACAGGGGGGTGGCTACACCTTC. Translation gives CAISGLQGGGYTF.

V and J are TRBV7-9 and TRBJ1-1; no reliable D call. This CDR3 has 14 residues. Trimming left V 5 bases short and J 2 bases short, with 12 bases between. Germline V gene lookup returns CDR1 SEHNR and CDR2 FQNEAQ (reference sequence). CDR3 region: CASSVDGSNTEAFF. CDR3 nucleotide sequence: TGTGCCAGCAGCGTGGACGGTTCAAACACTGAAGCTTTCTTT.

This clone has a handful of counts. This rearrangement joins TRBV19 to TRBJ2-4, with 9 bases that match TRBD1. The CDR3 spans 19 residues. J lost 2 bases, V lost 8 bases, and 19 bases had no gene match. In germline, CDR1 is LNHDA, CDR2 SQIVND (reference sequence). The CDR3 loop reads CASSSYGGTGKGSKNIQYF. The CDR3 nucleotides are TGTGCCAGTTCCTCATATGGGGGGACAGGGAAAGGTTCCAAAAACATTCAGTACTTC.